Included here is one T cell receptor beta chain sequence, with context. What this receptor recognizes is not known. No base qualities exist here, and no much larger clone lies one base off it. The sample comes from a study of cytomegalovirus exposure and HLA in healthy donors (dated by TCRdb to about 2017). About the full investigation: According to an earlier analysis of 587 of the donors, about 179 million T cells yielded over 90 million unique TCR beta sequences and more than 250 Gb of sequence data. About 330 gigabases of sequencing data and approximately 91 million unique TCR sequences made up an early release that covered some 640 HLA-typed donors. The genetic ancestry cluster associated with self-reported Caucasian donors included roughly 84% of the approximately 410 genotyped donors. The study aimed to test whether signatures of past pathogen exposure could be identified by cataloging public T cell receptors. The study profiled the T cell repertoires of approximately 700 subjects by immunosequencing and related them to cytomegalovirus serostatus. In addition to the first cohort of around 670 subjects, a separate validation cohort of 130 or so different subjects was used. To predict cytomegalovirus infection status, the study brought together high-throughput TCR immunosequencing, statistical association of individual TCRs with disease status, and machine learning. In a later analysis, previously published TCR beta repertoires from some 640 donors were re-analyzed and high-resolution HLA genotyping was added so that TCR occurrence patterns could be studied. The later analysis used no new phenotypic data to find candidate immune exposures, relying instead on TCR beta sequences and their occurrence across donors. In an earlier analysis of more than 550 of the donors, high-throughput TCR beta sequencing was used to judge whether each TCR beta V gene segment behaved as functional or pseudogenic. Donor age, sex, ethnicity and CMV serostatus were compiled alongside the repertoire data. In a later genetic analysis, genome-wide SNP genotypes for 398 of the 666 donors were used, and that subset was treated as a discovery cohort. All discovery cohort repertoires had been generated on a single sequencing platform. HLA typing covered class I and class II loci at four-digit resolution. Typing coverage varied by locus: about 620-630 donors for A, B, C, DRB1 and DQB1; under 550 for DQA1; 606 for DPA1; under 490 for DPB1. Five DR-DQ haplotypes were handled as single units for association and clustering because linkage in the cohort was strong. On average, 235,054 unique TCR beta nucleotide sequences were sequenced per donor among 398 genotyped donors of the cohort, with about 17% of those sequences being non-productive. What the authors observed across the whole study: It was suggested by the authors that the approach could potentially be generalized to other disease states and immunological phenotypes. When HLA alleles, especially DR and DQ, strongly co-occurred, attributing TCR associations to individual alleles was difficult. The classifier was reported to diagnose cytomegalovirus status with high specificity and sensitivity in both the original cohort and the validation cohort. Compared with the approximately 720-donor mean, donors in an Asian-associated ancestry cluster had fewer N-insertions in productive TCRs, according to a later genetic analysis. A later analysis reported that several top co-occurrence clusters appeared linked to parvovirus B19, influenza, CMV and Epstein-Barr virus. This cohort had only TCR beta chains sequenced, and the lack of alpha or paired-chain data limited which features could be detected. The study listed approximately 150 TCR beta chains as associated with cytomegalovirus. A few of the identified cytomegalovirus-associated TCR beta chains were confirmed in vitro to be specific for cytomegalovirus antigens. Because counts were too low, about 18 rarely observed V segments, including chromosome 9 orphons, were excluded from the earlier analysis of 587 of the donors. In a later analysis, TCR association rates were found to vary across HLA loci, with the most associated TCRs seen for DRB1 alleles and the fewest for HLA-C alleles. A further reported finding was that TCR beta sequences accurately predicted the HLA-A and HLA-B alleles for most subjects in the first cohort. An earlier analysis of approximately 530 of the donors showed that most TCR beta V segments appeared in productive rearrangements either about 87% or about 30% of the time, which broadly matched IMGT annotations. For the cohort, immune exposure information was limited to CMV serostatus. Sequencing depth was assumed to be roughly uniform across donors in the presence/absence analyses, though that assumption may not hold. Most TCR sequences were seen in very few donors, while some public TCRs were found in many individuals. In a later genetic analysis, a missense DCLRE1C variant was associated with V-gene and J-gene trimming of TCR beta chains, and the association was replicated in an independent cohort. A cluster of highly shared sequence variants was judged likely to be a technical artifact of the sequencing pipeline. In a later analysis, HLA-associated TCR beta chains were found to be more clonally expanded and to have lower generation probabilities than equally common non-associated chains. According to a later analysis, most CMV-associated TCR beta chains appeared to be HLA-restricted, and the HLA associations seemed to be driven largely by CMV exposure. A later analysis associated 15,000 or so TCR beta sequences with specific HLA alleles at a false discovery rate of 0.05. Because HLA typing was unavailable for some donors at each locus, only the typed subset was used in association tests. Some IMGT-functional V segments, including TRBV6-2 and TRBV6-3, could not be told apart with the 87-base-pair reads, so those segments were excluded. Linkage disequilibrium might explain the correlated functional status among segregating V segments, but an unknown experimental factor could not be excluded.

In total, about 650 healthy bone marrow donors made up the cohort. All cohort members were sampled while nominally healthy, although unrecorded immune exposures were likely present. The donor tested CMV seropositive, placing the donor among the 289 seropositive members of the cohort. A peripheral blood sample was collected from each donor, and TCR beta sequencing was performed on peripheral blood mononuclear cells. Genomic DNA extraction from the blood cell samples was performed with the Qiagen DNeasy Blood Extraction Kit. CDR1 and CDR2, per the germline V gene, are SGHTA and FQGTGA. V and J lose 4 bases and 4 bases, and a span of 7 bases separates them. From its cysteine to its phenylalanine, the CDR3 spans 12 amino acids. Left in the record is the CDR3 DNA by itself, 36 bases read in frame from the first base. Library creation used the immunoSEQ multiplex PCR assay. For the multiplex PCR, a mixture combining 60 forward primers for TCR Vbeta segments and 13 reverse primers for TCR Jbeta segments was used. The CDR3 region of rearranged TCR beta genes was amplified from genomic DNA by a multiplex PCR assay. The Illumina HiSeq System was used to sequence the amplified TCR beta libraries as 87-base-pair reads. The authors processed their data as follows. Across the 500 to 750 repertoires, a later analysis counted 80 million or so unique TCR beta chains, roughly 11 million of which were shared by at least two donors. To remove PCR and sequencing errors, raw reads were error-corrected and collapsed into unique sequences using a nearest-neighbor algorithm that merged closely related sequences. To assign V, D and J gene segments, CDR3 sequences were aligned to IMGT reference sequences. For a sequence to be retained, at least a six-nucleotide match to both a V gene segment and a J gene segment was required. Rearrangements were classified as productive when the CDR3 lacked stop codons and remained in frame with V and J, and all other rearrangements were classified as non-productive. Following IMGT convention, CDR3 was defined as the stretch from the second conserved V-encoded cysteine to the conserved J-encoded phenylalanine. Sequences without an unambiguous match to a single V gene segment were excluded from the earlier analysis of 587 of the donors. In an earlier analysis of some 590 of the donors, a V segment was called functional when productive rearrangements were above 56.7%, and segregating when the standard deviation between donors exceeded 5%. A statistical classification framework was built to diagnose cytomegalovirus status from the catalog of TCR beta chain sequences. In a later analysis, V and J genes were assigned by comparing TCR nucleotide sequences against IMGT/GENE-DB human TR gene sequences. The TCRdist pipeline was used in a later analysis to assign CDR3 sequences and most-parsimonious VDJ recombination scenarios. In a later analysis, every TCR beta chain was defined by the combination of its CDR3 amino acid sequence and its V-gene family, and reads without a unique V-gene family were dropped. To address suspected cross-contamination and a sequencing artifact, a later analysis removed a few hundred highly shared, low-generation-probability nucleotide sequences. In a later analysis, a clonal expansion index was calculated for each public chain from normalized within-repertoire ranks of inferred template counts. In a later analysis, generation probabilities were computed with a VDJ recombination model fitted to out-of-frame rearrangements, and the resulting probabilities were checked against IGoR. In a later analysis, TCR-TCR, TCR-HLA and TCR-CMV co-occurrence was scored with hypergeometric tests, and a repertoire-size bias correction was applied to TCR pairs. In a later analysis, false discovery rates were estimated by permuting HLA or CMV assignments 20 times. In a later analysis, co-occurring TCRs were grouped using DBSCAN, and TCRdist sequence similarity was added for clustering within HLA-allele-positive subsets. Co-occurrence clustering excluded repertoires with fewer than 30,000 or more than 120,000 public chains, plus five with anomalous nucleotide sharing. TCRdb carries this immuneACCESS record with in-frame sequences only. Its versions omit some clonotypes, under half of them owing to an unresolved V gene in the studies checked, with the rest unexplained. Clone size and the V and J calls come from that table; the DNA yielded D and trimming. This sample gives 50,000 to 65,000 clones in total; roughly 75% of them show up just once. Less than 25% of the sample comes from the top ten.

The V and J genes are TRBV7-3 and TRBJ1-1, with the D gene uncertain. Source material: PBMCs. The clonotype was recovered from a woman aged 40 to 55 in good health and CMV-seropositive. Read as DNA, the sequence is TGTGCCAGCAGCTCGGGGTCCACTGAAGCTTTCTTT. Its protein is CASSSGSTEAFF.